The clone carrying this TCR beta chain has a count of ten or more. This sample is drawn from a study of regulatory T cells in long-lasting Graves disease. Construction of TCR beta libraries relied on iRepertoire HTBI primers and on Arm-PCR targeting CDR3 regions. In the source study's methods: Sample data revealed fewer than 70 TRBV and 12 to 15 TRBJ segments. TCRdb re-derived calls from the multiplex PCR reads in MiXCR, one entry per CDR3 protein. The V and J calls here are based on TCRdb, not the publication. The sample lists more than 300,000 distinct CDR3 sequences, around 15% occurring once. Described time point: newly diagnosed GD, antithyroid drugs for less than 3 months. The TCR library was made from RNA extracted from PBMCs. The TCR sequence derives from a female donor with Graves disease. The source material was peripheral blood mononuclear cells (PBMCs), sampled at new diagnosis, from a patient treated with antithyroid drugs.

CDR3 residues: CASTLGLIYGYTF. CDR3 DNA: TGTGCCAGCACCCTCGGACTTATATATGGCTACACCTTC. This chain joins TRBV12-3 or TRBV12-4 and TRBJ1-2, with no clear D. The length of the CDR3 is 13 residues. V was pared by 7 bases and J by 5 bases, with 14 bases between.